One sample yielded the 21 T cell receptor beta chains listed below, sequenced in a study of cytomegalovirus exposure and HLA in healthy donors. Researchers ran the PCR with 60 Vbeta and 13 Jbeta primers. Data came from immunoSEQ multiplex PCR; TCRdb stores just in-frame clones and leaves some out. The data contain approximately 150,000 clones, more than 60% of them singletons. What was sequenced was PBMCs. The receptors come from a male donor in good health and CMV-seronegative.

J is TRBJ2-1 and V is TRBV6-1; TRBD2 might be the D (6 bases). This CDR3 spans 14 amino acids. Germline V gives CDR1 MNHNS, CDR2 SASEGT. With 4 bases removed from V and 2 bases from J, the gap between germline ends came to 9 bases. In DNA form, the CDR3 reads TGTGCCAGCAGTGGGGGGGTAACCTACAATGAGCAGTTCTTC. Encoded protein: CASSGGVTYNEQFF.

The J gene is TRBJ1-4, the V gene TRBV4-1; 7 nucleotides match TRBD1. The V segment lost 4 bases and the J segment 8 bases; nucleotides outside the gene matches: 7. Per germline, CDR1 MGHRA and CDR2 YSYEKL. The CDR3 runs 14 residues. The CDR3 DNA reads TGCGCCAGCAGCCCCACCCCAGGGGGAGAAAAACTGTTTTTT. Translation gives CASSPTPGGEKLFF.

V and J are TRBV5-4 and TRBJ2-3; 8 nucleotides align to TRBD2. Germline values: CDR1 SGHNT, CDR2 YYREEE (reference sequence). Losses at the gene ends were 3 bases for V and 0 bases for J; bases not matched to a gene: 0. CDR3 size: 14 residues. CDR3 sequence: CASSWTSSTDTQYF. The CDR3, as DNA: TGTGCCAGCAGCTGGACTAGCAGCACAGATACGCAGTATTTT. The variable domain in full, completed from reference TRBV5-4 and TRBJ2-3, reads ETGVTQSPTHLIKTRGQQVTLRCSSQSGHNTVSWYQQALGQGPQFIFQYYREEENGRGNFPPRFSGLQFPNYSSELNVNALELDDSALYLCASSWTSSTDTQYFGPGTRLTVL.

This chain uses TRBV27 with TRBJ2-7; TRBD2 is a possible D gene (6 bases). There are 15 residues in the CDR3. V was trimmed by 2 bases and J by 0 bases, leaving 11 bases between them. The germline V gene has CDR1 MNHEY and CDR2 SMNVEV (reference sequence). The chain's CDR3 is CASSLLSGSSYEQYF. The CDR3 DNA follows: TGTGCCAGCAGTTTACTTAGCGGTTCCTCCTACGAGCAGTACTTC.

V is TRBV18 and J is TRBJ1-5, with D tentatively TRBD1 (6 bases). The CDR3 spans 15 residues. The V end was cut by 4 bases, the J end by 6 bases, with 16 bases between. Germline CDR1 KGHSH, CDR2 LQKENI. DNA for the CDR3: TGTGCCAGCTCACTTAACGACGGGGGGCCTCAGCCCCAGCATTTT. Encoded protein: CASSLNDGGPQPQHF.

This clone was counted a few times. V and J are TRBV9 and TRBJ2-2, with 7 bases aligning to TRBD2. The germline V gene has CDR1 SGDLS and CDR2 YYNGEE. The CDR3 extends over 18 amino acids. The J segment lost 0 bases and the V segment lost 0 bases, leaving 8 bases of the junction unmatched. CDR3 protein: CASSVALGGFSNTGELFF. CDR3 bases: TGTGCCAGCAGCGTAGCCTTGGGGGGGTTCTCGAACACCGGGGAGCTGTTTTTT.

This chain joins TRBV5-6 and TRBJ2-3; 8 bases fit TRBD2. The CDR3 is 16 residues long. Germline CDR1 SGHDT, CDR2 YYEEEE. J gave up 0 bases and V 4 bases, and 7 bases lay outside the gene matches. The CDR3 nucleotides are TGTGCCAGCAGCCGAACCGGGAGGGCTAGCACAGATACGCAGTATTTT. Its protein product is CASSRTGRASTDTQYF.

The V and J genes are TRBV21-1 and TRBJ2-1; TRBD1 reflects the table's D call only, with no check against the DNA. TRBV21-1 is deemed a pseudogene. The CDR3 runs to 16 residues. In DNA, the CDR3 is TGTGCCAGCAGCAAAGACAGGGCGGTCCACGGCAATGAGCAGTTCTTC. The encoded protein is CASSKDRAVHGNEQFF.

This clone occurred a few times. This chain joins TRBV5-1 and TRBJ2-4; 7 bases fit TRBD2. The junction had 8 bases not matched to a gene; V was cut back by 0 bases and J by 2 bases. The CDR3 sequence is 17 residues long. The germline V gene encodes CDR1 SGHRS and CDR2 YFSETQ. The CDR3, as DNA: TGCGCCAGCAGCTTGGAGCCGGGGGGAGGGACCAAAAACATTCAGTACTTC. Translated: CASSLEPGGGTKNIQYF.

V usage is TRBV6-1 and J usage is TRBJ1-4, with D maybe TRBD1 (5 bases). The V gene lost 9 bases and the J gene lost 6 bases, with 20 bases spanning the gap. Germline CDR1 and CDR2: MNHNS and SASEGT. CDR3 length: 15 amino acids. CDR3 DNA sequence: TGTGCCAGTTCCCGGGGGTCCACAATGGATGAAAAACTGTTTTTT. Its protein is CASSRGSTMDEKLFF.

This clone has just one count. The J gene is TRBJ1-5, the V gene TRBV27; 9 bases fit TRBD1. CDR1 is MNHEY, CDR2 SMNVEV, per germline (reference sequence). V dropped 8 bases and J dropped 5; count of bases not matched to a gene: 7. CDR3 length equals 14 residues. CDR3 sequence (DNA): TGTGCCAGCGCCAACAGGGGGCCTGATCAGCCCCAGCATTTT. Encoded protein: CASANRGPDQPQHF.

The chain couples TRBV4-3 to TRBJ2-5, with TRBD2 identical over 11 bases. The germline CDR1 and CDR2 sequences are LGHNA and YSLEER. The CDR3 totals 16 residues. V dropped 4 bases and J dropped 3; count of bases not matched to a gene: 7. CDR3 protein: CASSLGLAGGEETQYF. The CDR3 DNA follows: TGCGCCAGCAGCCTGGGGCTAGCGGGAGGAGAAGAGACCCAGTACTTC.

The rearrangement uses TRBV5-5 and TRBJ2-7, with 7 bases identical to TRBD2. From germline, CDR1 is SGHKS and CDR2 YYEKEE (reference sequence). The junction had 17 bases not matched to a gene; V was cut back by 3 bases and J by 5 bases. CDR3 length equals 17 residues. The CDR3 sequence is CASSYLPSSTSYHEQYF. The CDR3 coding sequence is TGTGCCAGCAGCTACCTACCCTCTTCGACTAGCTACCACGAGCAGTACTTC.

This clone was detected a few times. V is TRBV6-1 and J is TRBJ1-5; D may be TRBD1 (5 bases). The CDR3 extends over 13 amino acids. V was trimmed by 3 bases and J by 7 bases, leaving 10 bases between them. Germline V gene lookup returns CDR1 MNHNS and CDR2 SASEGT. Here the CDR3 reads CASSDRVRQPQHF. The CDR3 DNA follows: TGTGCCAGCAGTGACAGGGTTAGGCAGCCCCAGCATTTT.

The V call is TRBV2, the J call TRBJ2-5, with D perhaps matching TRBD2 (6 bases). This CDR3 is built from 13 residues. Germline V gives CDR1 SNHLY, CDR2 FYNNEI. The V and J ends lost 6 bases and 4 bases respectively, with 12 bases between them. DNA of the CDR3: TGTGCCAGCAGCCCGGGGAGGAGAGAGACCCAGTACTTC. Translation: CASSPGRRETQYF.

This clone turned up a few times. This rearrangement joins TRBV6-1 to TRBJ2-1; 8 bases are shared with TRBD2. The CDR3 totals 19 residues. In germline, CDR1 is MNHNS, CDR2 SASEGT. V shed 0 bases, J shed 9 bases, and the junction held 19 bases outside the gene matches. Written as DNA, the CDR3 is TGTGCCAGCAGTGAAGCGGGACTAGACCGGAAAACTTTCGGTGTTGAGCAGTTCTTC. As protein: CASSEAGLDRKTFGVEQFF.

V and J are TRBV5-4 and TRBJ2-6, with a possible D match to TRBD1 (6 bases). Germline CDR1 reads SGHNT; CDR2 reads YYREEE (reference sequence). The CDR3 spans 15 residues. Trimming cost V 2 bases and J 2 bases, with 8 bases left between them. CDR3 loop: CASSLQGAGANVLTF. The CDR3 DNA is TGTGCCAGCAGCTTACAGGGTGCTGGGGCCAACGTCCTGACTTTC. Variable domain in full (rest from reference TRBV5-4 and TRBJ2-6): ETGVTQSPTHLIKTRGQQVTLRCSSQSGHNTVSWYQQALGQGPQFIFQYYREEENGRGNFPPRFSGLQFPNYSSELNVNALELDDSALYLCASSLQGAGANVLTFGAGSRLTVL.

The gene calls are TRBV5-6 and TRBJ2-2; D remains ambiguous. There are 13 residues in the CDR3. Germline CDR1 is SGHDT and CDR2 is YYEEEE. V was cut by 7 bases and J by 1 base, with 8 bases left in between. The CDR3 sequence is CASYDKNTGELFF. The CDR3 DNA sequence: TGTGCCAGCTATGACAAGAACACCGGGGAGCTGTTTTTT.

The CDR3 DNA sequence: TGTGCCAGTAGTATGGGACAGGGCCGACAGCCCCAGCATTTT. Translated, it gives CASSMGQGRQPQHF. The chain has TRBV19 and TRBJ1-5; 9 nucleotides agree with TRBD1. The junction had 4 bases not matched to a gene; V was cut back by 3 bases and J by 7 bases. Germline CDR1 LNHDA, CDR2 SQIVND (reference sequence). The CDR3 extends over 14 amino acids.

The CDR3 region is CASSPAAGGTGDYEQYF. The CDR3 nucleotides read TGTGCCAGCAGCCCGGCCGCGGGTGGGACGGGGGATTACGAGCAGTACTTC. The V and J genes are TRBV9 and TRBJ2-7; TRBD2 is a possible D gene (6 bases). Germline assignment: CDR1 SGDLS and CDR2 YYNGEE. The ends were cut back, 4 bases at V and 4 bases at J, with 24 bases in the middle. The CDR3 has 17 residues.

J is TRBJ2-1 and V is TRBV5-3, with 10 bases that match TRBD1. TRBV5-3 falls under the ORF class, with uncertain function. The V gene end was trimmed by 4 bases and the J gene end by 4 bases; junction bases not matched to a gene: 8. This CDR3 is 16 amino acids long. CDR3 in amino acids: CARSPHRDRGYNEQFF. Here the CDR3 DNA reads TGTGCCAGAAGCCCCCATCGGGACAGGGGTTACAATGAGCAGTTCTTC.